The present T cell receptor beta chain was sequenced within a study of T cells in Graves' hyperthyroidism and ophthalmopathy. Study-level information: Sampling of peripheral blood happened at initial diagnosis, prior to any treatment. Study-wide findings and caveats: Ophthalmopathy, which appeared later, was predicted by the model a median around 6.9 months before onset.

Researchers amplified the TCR beta CDR3 regions from RNA transcripts. Researchers ran a first-round RT-PCR on the TCR CDR3 using the HTBI primer set. TCRdb reanalysed the multiplex PCR reads using MiXCR and keeps one entry per CDR3 protein. The sample carries fewer than 900,000 distinct CDR3 sequences, under 20% recorded once. Worth noting for this clonotype: Its antigen is as yet unknown.

Germline CDR1 LNHDA, CDR2 SQIVND (reference sequence). Trimming removed 3 bases at V and 5 bases at J, with 11 bases between. This CDR3 contains 14 residues. Subjects aged 18 to 65 presented with newly diagnosed hyperthyroidism of less than 2 months' duration. The sequenced sample was blood. This receptor was identified in a woman in her forties or fifties with Graves' hyperthyroidism that later progressed to Graves' ophthalmopathy. J is TRBJ1-5 and V is TRBV19; possible D gene TRBD1, 5 bases. CDR3 DNA sequence: TGTGCCAGTAGTATTGGGGACTGGGATCAGCCCCAGCATTTT. It translates to CASSIGDWDQPQHF.